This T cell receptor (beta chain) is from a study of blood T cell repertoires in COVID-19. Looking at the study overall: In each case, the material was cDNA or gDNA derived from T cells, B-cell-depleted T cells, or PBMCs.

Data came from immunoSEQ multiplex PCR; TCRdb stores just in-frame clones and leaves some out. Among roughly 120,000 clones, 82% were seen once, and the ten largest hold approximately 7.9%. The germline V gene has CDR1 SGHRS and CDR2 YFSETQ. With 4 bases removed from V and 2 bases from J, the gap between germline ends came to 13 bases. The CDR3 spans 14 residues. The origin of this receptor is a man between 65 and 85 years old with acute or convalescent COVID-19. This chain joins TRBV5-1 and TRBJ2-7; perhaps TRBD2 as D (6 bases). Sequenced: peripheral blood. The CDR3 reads CASSPTAGTYEQYF. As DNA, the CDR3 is TGCGCCAGCAGCCCCACGGCGGGGACCTACGAGCAGTACTTC.